The 14 T cell receptor beta chains below come from one sample, sequenced in a study of shared clonotypes between healthy human individuals. Naive CD8 cells comprised CD45RO-negative, CCR7-positively selected cells, excluding terminally differentiated effector memory CD45RA+ cells. This table comes from immunoSEQ multiplex PCR, and its TCRdb copy is limited to in-frame clones, with some not included. The top ten hold about 1.5% of the sample, which has about 2.1 million clones, more than 85% seen once. Material: naive CD8+ T cells from PBMCs. These TCRs come from a man aged 18 to 29 in good health. Some clones in this sample may be carry-over from other donors' samples.

The chain joins TRBV7-3 to TRBJ1-1, with D possibly being TRBD1 (5 bases). CDR3 length: 16 residues. Germline CDR1 and CDR2: SGHTA and FQGTGA. Trimming removed 4 bases from V and 4 bases from J, with 19 bases in between. The CDR3 here is CASSSQEGPGTTEAFF. As DNA, the CDR3 is TGTGCCAGCAGCTCACAAGAGGGTCCTGGGACCACTGAAGCTTTCTTT.

The rearrangement joins TRBV19 to TRBJ2-5; D perhaps matches TRBD1 (7 bases). This CDR3 is 15 amino acids long. CDR1 LNHDA and CDR2 SQIVND come from the germline V gene (reference sequence). With 4 bases removed from V and 4 bases from J, the gap between germline ends came to 16 bases. The CDR3 spells CASSTRDSEGETQYF. The CDR3 DNA reads TGTGCCAGTAGTACGCGGGACAGCGAGGGAGAGACCCAGTACTTC.

The chain carries TRBV11-2 and TRBJ2-7; D is undetermined. This CDR3 comprises 14 residues. Germline V gene data show CDR1 as SGHAT and CDR2 as FQNNGV. Trimming stripped 0 bases from V and 2 bases from J, with 8 bases between. CDR3 coding DNA: TGTGCCAGCAGCTTAGATTTCACAGCCTACGAGCAGTACTTC. It codes for CASSLDFTAYEQYF.

V and J are TRBV2 and TRBJ1-2; D unresolved. V lost 2 bases, J lost 9 bases, and 16 bases lay in between. CDR1 is SNHLY, CDR2 FYNNEI, per germline. The CDR3 spans 14 residues. The CDR3 is CASSERGPLPRYTF. CDR3 DNA sequence: TGTGCCAGCAGTGAACGGGGTCCGCTGCCTCGCTACACCTTC.

The chain employs TRBV11-2 and TRBJ1-2; D might be TRBD1 (6 bases). V lost 4 bases and J lost 4, with 13 bases in between. The CDR3 loop spans 14 amino acids. Germline values: CDR1 SGHAT, CDR2 FQNNGV. CDR3 sequence (DNA): TGTGCCAGCAGCTCTCCCTGGACAGTCTATGGCTACACCTTC. Its translation: CASSSPWTVYGYTF.

As to this clone: Other DNA sequences in the same sample also yield this CDR3. The chain carries TRBV6-5 and TRBJ2-7, with D perhaps TRBD1 (6 bases). CDR3 length equals 15 residues. The germline V gene encodes CDR1 MNHEY and CDR2 SVGAGI. V shed 2 bases and J shed 2 bases, with 13 bases lying between them. CDR3 sequence: CASSYLGTSTYEQYF. The CDR3 DNA reads TGTGCCAGCAGTTACCTTGGGACATCAACCTACGAGCAGTACTTC.

This clone was seen only once. V is TRBV10-2 and J is TRBJ1-2; 7 bases agree with TRBD1. CDR1 is WSHSY and CDR2 is SAAADI in the germline V gene. J gave up 2 bases and V 6 bases, and 3 bases lay outside the gene matches. This CDR3 has 13 amino acids. Here the CDR3 reads CASSLTGNYGYTF. The CDR3 nucleotides read TGCGCCAGCAGCCTGACAGGGAACTATGGCTACACCTTC.

The chain uses TRBV28 and TRBJ1-5, with D tentatively TRBD1 (5 bases). Trimming cost V 5 bases and J 6 bases, with 8 bases left between them. Germline V gene lookup returns CDR1 MDHEN and CDR2 SYDVKM. This CDR3 comprises 12 residues. The DNA of the CDR3 is TGTGCCAGCAGTCGGGGGGTTCAGCCCCAGCATTTT. Its translation: CASSRGVQPQHF.

The chain employs TRBV28 and TRBJ2-3; 7 bases fit TRBD2. CDR1 MDHEN and CDR2 SYDVKM come from the germline V gene. This CDR3 region has 15 residues. The ends lost 6 bases at V and 2 bases at J; junction bases unmatched: 8. CDR3 nucleotides: TGTGCCAGCAGGGGTTTAGCGGGCTACACAGATACGCAGTATTTT. It specifies CASRGLAGYTDTQYF.

This clone was seen more than once but under ten times. The rearrangement joins TRBV28 to TRBJ1-2; TRBD1 is a possible D gene (6 bases). From germline, CDR1 is MDHEN and CDR2 SYDVKM. With 7 bases removed from V and 3 bases from J, the gap between germline ends came to 12 bases. The CDR3 runs 13 residues. The CDR3 reads CASKGGIDYGYTF. CDR3 sequence (DNA): TGTGCCAGCAAAGGGGGAATCGACTATGGCTACACCTTC.

The chain is built from TRBV7-9 and TRBJ2-1; 9 bases map to TRBD2. The CDR3 has 17 residues. The trim removed 8 bases at V and 8 bases at J, leaving 19 bases unmatched. Germline V gene data show CDR1 as SEHNR and CDR2 as FQNEAQ (reference sequence). CDR3 sequence reads: CASAPVFASGISHEQFF. As DNA, the CDR3 is TGTGCCAGCGCCCCAGTTTTTGCTAGCGGGATTTCCCATGAGCAGTTCTTC.

The chain joins TRBV6-1 to TRBJ2-7; D gene ambiguous. The V end was cut by 6 bases, the J end by 3 bases, with 18 bases between. This CDR3 contains 15 residues. Germline CDR1 is MNHNS and CDR2 is SASEGT. The CDR3 sequence: CASSPWWQQSYEQYF. The CDR3 bases are TGTGCCAGCAGCCCTTGGTGGCAACAAAGCTACGAGCAGTACTTC.

V and J are TRBV10-3 and TRBJ2-1; D not resolved. Germline V CDR1 and CDR2: ENHRY, SYGVKD. The CDR3 is made up of 17 amino acids. Trimming pared 4 bases from V and 0 bases from J, leaving 16 bases between. CDR3 sequence reads: CAISGVQSVSSYNEQFF. In DNA form, the CDR3 reads TGTGCCATCAGTGGGGTACAGAGCGTAAGCTCCTACAATGAGCAGTTCTTC.

This clone was counted once. This chain connects TRBV30 to TRBJ2-2; 8 positions agree with TRBD1. The CDR3 is 13 residues long. Germline-derived CDR1 and CDR2 are GTSNPN and SVGIG (reference sequence). V was clipped by 4 bases and J by 7 bases; unmatched bases: 5. The CDR3 coding sequence is TGTGCCTGGACGCGGACAGGGCACGGGGAGCTGTTTTTT. Translation: CAWTRTGHGELFF.